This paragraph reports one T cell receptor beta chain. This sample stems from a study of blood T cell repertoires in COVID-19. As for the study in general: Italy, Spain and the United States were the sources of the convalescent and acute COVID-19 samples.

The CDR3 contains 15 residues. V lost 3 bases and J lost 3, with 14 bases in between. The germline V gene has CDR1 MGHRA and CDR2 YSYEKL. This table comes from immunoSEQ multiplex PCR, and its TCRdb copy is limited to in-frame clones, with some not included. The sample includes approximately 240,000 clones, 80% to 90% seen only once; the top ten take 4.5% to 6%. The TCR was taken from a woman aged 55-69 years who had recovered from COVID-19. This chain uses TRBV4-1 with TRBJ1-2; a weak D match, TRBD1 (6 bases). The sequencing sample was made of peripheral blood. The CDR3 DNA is TGCGCCAGCAGCCAGCAGGGGCGAAGATACTATGGCTACACCTTC. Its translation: CASSQQGRRYYGYTF.